This T cell receptor (beta chain) originates from a study of blood T cell repertoires in COVID-19. About the research overall: The origin of the acute and convalescent COVID-19 samples was the United States, Italy and Spain. Sources were T cells, B-cell-depleted T cells, or PBMCs; the material itself was cDNA or gDNA.

Original processing methods: Estimates of nucleated cell counts were drawn from the amplification of reference gene primers. Generated by immunoSEQ multiplex PCR, the TCRdb table keeps only in-frame clones and is missing some. The V and J calls and clone size come from that table; D and trimming were worked out from the DNA. The sample holds 100,000 to 150,000 clones, about 70% seen once. Germline V CDR1 and CDR2: LGHDT, YNNKEL (reference sequence). The CDR3 loop spans 14 amino acids. V lost 1 base to trimming and J lost 4 bases, with 8 bases between them. This chain joins TRBV3-1 (or the pseudogene TRBV3-2) and TRBJ1-3; D is unresolved. This receptor was obtained from a woman in her 70s with acute or convalescent COVID-19. Material: peripheral blood. CDR3: CASSQGGAGNTIYF. The DNA of the CDR3 is TGTGCCAGCAGCCAAGGGGGAGCAGGAAACACCATATATTTT.